The 3 T cell receptor beta chains listed next were all sequenced from one sample in a study of human T cells and chemical hapten exposure. TCRdb independently ran MiXCR on the RACE reads; one entry per CDR3 protein. Here the sample spans about 110,000 distinct CDR3 sequences, roughly 11% being singletons. Documented time point: patch test 1, 2 weeks after DPC sensitization. The treatment denotes: therapeutic diphenylcyclopropenone sensitization with weekly scalp DPC. Source: whole blood, taken in connection with sensitization to the hapten diphenylcyclopropenone (DPC). The origin of the receptors is a woman in her thirties or forties with alopecia areata. Some clones in this sample may be carry-over from other donors' samples.

This clonotype was observed many times. The V gene is TRBV7-9, the J gene TRBJ2-7; 7 positions match TRBD2. Trimming at V came to 9 bases and at J to 7 bases, leaving 15 bases not matched to a gene. This CDR3 is 14 amino acids long. Germline assignment: CDR1 SEHNR and CDR2 FQNEAQ (reference sequence). This CDR3 reads CASLGSGGLGEQYF. DNA of the CDR3: TGTGCCAGTCTAGGGTCGGGAGGTTTAGGAGAGCAGTACTTC.

The chain recombines TRBV29-1 with TRBJ2-1; a possible D gene is TRBD1 (6 bases). Germline loops: CDR1 SQVTM, CDR2 ANQGSEA. This CDR3 has 16 amino acids. Deletions cut 0 bases from V and 6 bases from J, with 18 bases between. The CDR3 DNA is TGCAGCGTTGAAGATCTGCACAGGGTCCTCTCCAATGAGCAGTTCTTC. This encodes CSVEDLHRVLSNEQFF.

The sample holds many counts of this clonotype. This chain connects TRBV7-3 to TRBJ2-3; the D gene is possibly TRBD2 (6 bases). V was shortened by 0 bases and J by 5 bases, with 9 bases between the two germline ends. The CDR3 loop spans 14 amino acids. Germline V lookup: CDR1 SGHTA, CDR2 FQGTGA. The CDR3 sequence: CASSLTPGVDTQYF. The DNA of the CDR3 is TGTGCCAGCAGCTTAACCCCGGGGGTAGATACGCAGTATTTT.